This T cell receptor beta chain was captured by sequencing in a study of regulatory T cells in long-lasting Graves disease. Study-wide results and limits: In persistent patients, shared public clonotypes (around 2,600) outnumbered those in new patients (about 1,000).

This clonotype was seen ten or more times. Its specificity is unknown. Time point of the sample: persistent/refractory GD, antithyroid drugs over 5 years with positive TRAb. PBMC-derived RNA was used for the TCR library. Construction of the TCR beta libraries employed iRepertoire HTBI primers in conjunction with Arm-PCR of CDR3 regions. TCRdb recomputed calls from the multiplex PCR reads with MiXCR, one row per CDR3 protein. The sample carries 400,000 to 500,000 distinct CDR3 sequences, about 21% recorded once. V lost 3 bases, J lost 0 bases, and 7 bases stayed unmatched. This CDR3 region has 17 residues. Germline CDR1 reads MNHGY; CDR2 reads SVAAGI.

The sequences come from peripheral blood mononuclear cells (PBMCs), collected when the disease was refractory, from a patient treated with antithyroid drugs. The rearrangement joins TRBV6-9 to TRBJ1-2, with TRBD1 matching over 10 bases. The sequence was obtained from a female donor with Graves disease. As DNA, the CDR3 is TGTGCCAGCAGTTACTGGACAGGGGGATCCCCTAACTATGGCTACACCTTC. Amino acid sequence: CASSYWTGGSPNYGYTF.